The 3 T cell receptor beta chains in this list originate from one sample, sequenced in a study of shared T cell receptors in the human thymus. Sequencing was performed with immunoSEQ multiplex PCR; in TCRdb, only in-frame clones are kept and a portion is missing. The table records hundreds of thousands of clones, approximately 87% of them present only once. This sample was also put to use in a study of human thymus T cells.

Sequenced: thymocytes. These receptor sequences come from a boy younger than two with a congenital heart defect.

For the CDR3, the DNA is TGTGCCAGCAGTTTAACGGGGGAAAGCAATCAGCCCCAGCATTTT. It yields the protein CASSLTGESNQPQHF. The V gene is TRBV27, the J gene TRBJ1-5; D is perhaps TRBD1 (5 bases). From germline, CDR1 is MNHEY and CDR2 SMNVEV (reference sequence). The V end lost 2 bases, the J end lost 1 base, and 9 bases lay between the germline ends. This CDR3 comprises 15 residues.

This chain links TRBV27 with TRBJ1-2; possibly TRBD1 for D (5 bases). With 6 bases removed from V and 8 bases from J, the gap between germline ends came to 19 bases. Germline CDR1 reads MNHEY; CDR2 reads SMNVEV (reference sequence). This CDR3 has 14 amino acids. CDR3 bases: TGTGCCAGCAGACCGGGGGTCAAGACTCGAGGCTACACCTTC. Its translation: CASRPGVKTRGYTF.

The V call is TRBV6-4, the J call TRBJ2-1, with 7 bases identical to TRBD2. V was clipped by 2 bases and J by 6 bases; unmatched bases: 7. The CDR3 is 15 residues long. In germline, CDR1 is MRHNA, CDR2 SNTAGT. For the CDR3, the DNA is TGTGCCAGCAGTGACGCCGGGGAGGGGTCCAATGAGCAGTTCTTC. This encodes CASSDAGEGSNEQFF.